This entry lists 22 T cell receptor beta chains sequenced from one sample in a study of T cell repertoires in cytomegalovirus infection. Their specific antigens are unknown. TCRdb recomputed calls from the reads with MiXCR, one row per CDR3 protein. The table has around 710,000 distinct CDR3 sequences, roughly 29% seen once. This material consisted of cultured CD8+ T cells from PBMCs, taken from culture after CMV antigen stimulation. These receptor sequences come from a human donor in good health (CMV status not recorded). Some clones in this sample may be carry-over from other donors' samples.

This chain joins TRBV27 and TRBJ2-1; D not certain. This CDR3 spans 13 amino acids. Trimming stripped 2 bases from V and 7 bases from J, with 9 bases between. From germline, CDR1 is MNHEY and CDR2 SMNVEV (reference sequence). The CDR3 protein is CASSLSGENEQFF. CDR3 in DNA: TGTGCCAGCAGTTTAAGTGGAGAAAATGAGCAGTTCTTC.

A few counts support this clonotype. The chain is built from TRBV6-5 and TRBJ1-1; TRBD1 is a possible D gene (5 bases). The germline gives CDR1 MNHEY, CDR2 SVGAGI. Deletions cut 2 bases from V and 3 bases from J, with 10 bases between. CDR3 length equals 14 residues. In DNA form, the CDR3 reads TGTGCCAGCAGTTACCCGGGGGGTTACACTGAAGCTTTCTTT. Translation: CASSYPGGYTEAFF.

V and J are TRBV13 and TRBJ1-1; no clear D. The germline V and J ends were trimmed by 1 base and 4 bases, with 13 bases remaining between them. CDR1 and CDR2 (germline): PRHDT, FYEKMQ (reference sequence). CDR3 length equals 15 residues. The CDR3 sequence is CASSLVRYGFTEAFF. The CDR3 bases are TGTGCCAGCAGCTTAGTACGTTACGGCTTCACTGAAGCTTTCTTT.

The V call is TRBV19, the J call TRBJ2-7; weak D call: TRBD1 (6 bases). The CDR3 totals 14 residues. Germline CDR1 LNHDA, CDR2 SQIVND (reference sequence). V dropped 4 bases and J dropped 4 bases, with 14 bases sitting between them. The CDR3 here is CASSKTGSGYEQYV. For the CDR3, the DNA is TGTGCCAGTAGTAAAACAGGGTCGGGATACGAGCAGTACGTC.

The chain employs TRBV6-5 and TRBJ2-3; the D gene is possibly TRBD2 (5 bases). The CDR3 totals 15 residues. Germline loops: CDR1 MNHEY, CDR2 SVGAGI. The germline V and J ends were trimmed by 2 bases and 6 bases, with 15 bases remaining between them. The CDR3 loop reads CASSYRRGGWDTQYF. CDR3 DNA sequence: TGTGCCAGCAGTTACAGGCGCGGAGGCTGGGATACGCAGTATTTT.

The chain has TRBV7-2 and TRBJ2-1; TRBD2 is a possible D gene (5 bases). Germline CDR1 reads SGHTA; CDR2 reads FQGNSA. The CDR3 has 15 residues. V lost 5 bases and J lost 4, with 15 bases in between. The CDR3 loop is CASSNRRTPYNEQFF. The DNA of the CDR3 is TGTGCCAGCAGCAACCGACGGACTCCGTACAATGAGCAGTTCTTC.

This clonotype was detected only a few times. The chain is built from TRBV27 and TRBJ1-5, with D perhaps matching TRBD1 (5 bases). Germline V gene lookup returns CDR1 MNHEY and CDR2 SMNVEV (reference sequence). V lost 6 bases to trimming and J lost 3 bases, with 12 bases between them. This CDR3 has 14 amino acids. The CDR3 DNA reads as TGTGCCAGCAGCCCAGGGAGCTTCAATCAGCCCCAGCATTTT. Residues: CASSPGSFNQPQHF.

The rearrangement uses TRBV24-1 and TRBJ2-1; 7 nucleotides line up with TRBD1. Germline CDR1 is KGHDR and CDR2 is SFDVKD. Trimming cost V 5 bases and J 8 bases; bases outside gene matches: 8. The CDR3 is made up of 14 amino acids. Written as DNA, the CDR3 is TGTGCCACCAGTGGACAGGGTCAAGTCGATGAGCAGTTCTTC. Amino acid sequence: CATSGQGQVDEQFF.

V and J are TRBV19 and TRBJ2-5; no definite D call. Germline V lookup: CDR1 LNHDA, CDR2 SQIVND (reference sequence). The CDR3 is 13 residues long. Trimming cost V 4 bases and J 0 bases, with 6 bases left between them. The CDR3 sequence: CASSKDDQETQYF. The CDR3 DNA follows: TGTGCCAGTAGTAAAGACGACCAAGAGACCCAGTACTTC.

This chain links TRBV24-1 with TRBJ2-1; 14 nucleotides align to TRBD2. This CDR3 has 20 amino acids. The V and J ends lost 1 base and 0 bases, in that order; junction bases with no gene match: 7. Per germline, CDR1 KGHDR and CDR2 SFDVKD. The chain's CDR3 is CATSDFGLAGGRSSYNEQFF. DNA for the CDR3: TGTGCCACCAGTGATTTCGGACTAGCGGGGGGTAGGAGCTCCTACAATGAGCAGTTCTTC.

This clonotype is a singleton in its sample. The rearrangement uses TRBV25-1 and TRBJ2-5; no reliable D call. V lost 6 bases and J 4 bases, leaving 15 bases between the germline ends. The CDR3 is 14 amino acids. The V gene's germline CDR1 is MGHDK and CDR2 SYGVNS. CDR3 nucleotide sequence: TGTGCCAGCAGCGAAGACCCTGGCGGAGAGACCCAGTACTTC. Translating gives CASSEDPGGETQYF.

This chain connects TRBV4-2 to TRBJ2-3, with 10 nucleotides matching TRBD2. Germline CDR1 and CDR2: LGHNA and YNFKEQ. This CDR3 contains 17 residues. Trimming removed 3 bases from V and 3 bases from J; junction bases left unmatched: 9. CDR3 DNA sequence: TGTGCCAGCAGCCAGGAGCTACTAGCGGGGCTTACAGATACGCAGTATTTT. Translating gives CASSQELLAGLTDTQYF.

This clonotype turned up a few times. The chain recombines TRBV9 with TRBJ2-1, with TRBD2 matching 9 bases. CDR1 is SGDLS, CDR2 YYNGEE, per germline. V dropped 2 bases and J dropped 0; count of bases not matched to a gene: 6. The CDR3 length is 17 residues. The CDR3 here is CASSVSGGYSSYNEQFF. CDR3 sequence (DNA): TGTGCCAGCAGCGTTAGCGGGGGATATAGCTCCTACAATGAGCAGTTCTTC.

This rearrangement joins TRBV6-8 to TRBJ2-7, with 7 positions matching TRBD1. CDR1 is MNHGY and CDR2 is SAAAGT in the germline V gene. V was clipped by 2 bases and J by 4 bases; unmatched bases: 5. The CDR3 runs to 14 residues. CDR3 region: CASSYRTGDYEQYV. The CDR3 bases are TGTGCCAGCAGTTACCGGACAGGAGATTACGAGCAGTACGTC.

V gene TRBV3-1 combines with J gene TRBJ1-2, with D uncertain. The CDR3 totals 16 residues. V was cut by 1 base and J by 4 bases, with 16 bases left in between. Germline CDR1 and CDR2: LGHDT and YNNKEL (reference sequence). The CDR3 DNA follows: TGTGCCAGCAGCCAAGGTGACCGGGGAGTTGCCTATGGCTACACCTTC. This encodes CASSQGDRGVAYGYTF.

This chain uses TRBV6-6 with TRBJ1-6; D remains ambiguous. Trimming took off 1 base at V and 2 bases at J, with 6 bases between the two ends. The CDR3 extends over 15 amino acids. Germline CDR1 and CDR2: MNHNY and SVGAGI (reference sequence). CDR3 nucleotide sequence: TGTGCCAGCAGTTACTTCACAGCCTATAATTCACCCCTCCACTTT. This codes for CASSYFTAYNSPLHF.

The V and J genes are TRBV27 and TRBJ2-5; possible D gene TRBD2, 5 bases. Looked up from germline, CDR1 is MNHEY and CDR2 is SMNVEV (reference sequence). Trimming took off 0 bases at V and 7 bases at J, with 9 bases between the two ends. The CDR3 extends over 13 amino acids. Written as DNA, the CDR3 is TGTGCCAGCAGTTTATCCAGCCGGGGGACCCAGTACTTC. Its translation: CASSLSSRGTQYF.

This clonotype appeared a few times. The chain uses TRBV5-1 and TRBJ2-7; 7 bases map to TRBD2. Per germline, CDR1 SGHRS and CDR2 YFSETQ. The CDR3 extends over 13 amino acids. Losses at the gene ends were 6 bases for V and 3 bases for J; bases not matched to a gene: 6. CDR3 in amino acids: CASISGEGYEQYF. In nucleotides, the CDR3 is TGCGCCAGCATAAGCGGGGAAGGCTACGAGCAGTACTTC. Supplemented by reference TRBV5-1 and TRBJ2-7, the full variable domain reads KAGVTQTPRYLIKTRGQQVTLSCSPISGHRSVSWYQQTPGQGLQFLFEYFSETQRNKGNFPGRFSGRQFSNSRSEMNVSTLELGDSALYLCASISGEGYEQYFGPGTRLTVT.

As for this clonotype: One junction end does not reproduce the germline sequence, and a read error may be involved. The V call is TRBV27, the J call TRBJ2-6, with D possibly being TRBD2 (5 bases). This CDR3 is 18 amino acids long. The V gene's germline CDR1 is MNHEY and CDR2 SMNVEV (reference sequence). Here the CDR3 reads CASGLGSYFYSGANVLTF. In nucleotides, the CDR3 is TGTGCCAGCGGTTTAGGGAGTTATTTCTACTCTGGGGCCAACGTCCTGACTTTC.

This clonotype was seen a few times. J is TRBJ2-2 and V is TRBV27; unclear D gene. Trimming stripped 5 bases from V and 6 bases from J, with 7 bases between. CDR3 length: 12 residues. Germline CDR1 and CDR2: MNHEY and SMNVEV (reference sequence). In nucleotides, the CDR3 is TGTGCCAGCAGTATCCCCGCCGGGGAGCTGTTTTTT. Protein sequence: CASSIPAGELFF.

This chain joins TRBV29-1 and TRBJ1-1; D uncertain. The V gene lost 5 bases and the J gene lost 5 bases, with 6 bases spanning the gap. Germline assignment: CDR1 SQVTM and CDR2 ANQGSEA. This CDR3 has 10 amino acids. Here the CDR3 reads CSVQYTEAFF. The DNA of the CDR3 is TGCAGCGTTCAGTATACTGAAGCTTTCTTT.

The chain employs TRBV12-5 and TRBJ2-2; no definite D call. The CDR3 covers 13 residues. Trimming shortened V by 4 bases and J by 5 bases, and 8 bases separated the two germline ends. CDR1 and CDR2 from the germline V gene are LGHNT and FRNRAP. In nucleotides, the CDR3 is TGTGCTAGTGGTTCCCTGGGGACCGGGGAGCTGTTTTTT. It translates to CASGSLGTGELFF.